These T cell receptor beta chains were read from a single sample in a study of cytomegalovirus exposure and HLA in healthy donors. Here immunoSEQ multiplex PCR was the method, and the copy in TCRdb shows in-frame clones only, minus some. In the table there are 130,000 or so clones, 8.5% of which are singletons. Sequenced material: PBMCs. The receptors here all came from a middle-aged man in good health and CMV-seronegative. CDR3s include the opening cysteine and the closing phenylalanine or tryptophan. Fields, in order: J gene, D gene, V gene, clone size, CDR3 DNA, CDR3 protein. D genes are given only for firm matches. The listing skips clone size in some rows; elsewhere it reads once, few, many or a size class.

TRBJ2-5 - TRBV7-2 few TGTGCCAGCAGCTTAGCTGCGGGGAAAGAGACCCAGTACTTC CASSLAAGKETQYF
TRBJ1-4 - TRBV29-1 few TGCAGCGTAAGGGGGACAAGCTATGAAGAACTGTTTTTT CSVRGTSYEELFF
TRBJ2-3 - TRBV9 - TGTGCCAGCACCATAGGGGATATTACAGATACGCAGTATTTT CASTIGDITDTQYF
TRBJ2-3 - TRBV7-9 - TGTGCCAGCAGCTTAGGAACCGGAGATACGCAGTATTTT CASSLGTGDTQYF
TRBJ1-3 - TRBV4-1 - TGCGCCAGCAGCCACCCTGGAGGAGGGGCTTTACCTGGAAACACCATATATTTT CASSHPGGGALPGNTIYF
TRBJ2-5 TRBD2 TRBV7-2 few TGTGCCAGCAGCTTAGAGGCGGGGGGTTCGGCGACCCAGTACTTC CASSLEAGGSATQYF
TRBJ1-1 TRBD1 TRBV7-3 - TGTGCCAGCAGCCGGGACAGCGCGACCTTCAACACTGAAGCTTTCTTT CASSRDSATFNTEAFF
TRBJ2-7 - TRBV5-1 - TGCGCCAGCAGCACGTCCGGGATGAACTACGAGCAGTACTTC CASSTSGMNYEQYF
TRBJ2-1 TRBD1 TRBV4-1 - TGCGCCAGCAGCCAAGTCTCAGGGGGCTCCTACAATGAGCAGTTCTTC CASSQVSGGSYNEQFF
TRBJ1-2 - TRBV2 - TGTGCCAGCAGTCCTTGGACTCGGGATATCTATGGCTACACCTTC CASSPWTRDIYGYTF
TRBJ2-1 TRBD1 TRBV5-1 few TGCGCCAGCAGCTTGGCGGGACAGGGTAATGAGCAGTTCTTC CASSLAGQGNEQFF
TRBJ2-4 TRBD1 TRBV30 few TGTGCCTGGGGCGACAGGGTAAACATTCAGTACTTC CAWGDRVNIQYF
TRBJ1-2 - TRBV7-2 - TGTGCCAGCAAGAGGGAGGGGGGCCCCTTTAACTATGGCTACACCTTC CASKREGGPFNYGYTF
TRBJ1-5 - TRBV5-1 few TGCGCCAGCAGCGGCGGGGACAATCAGCCCCAGCATTTT CASSGGDNQPQHF
TRBJ1-4 TRBD1 TRBV5-1 few TGCGCCAGCAGCTTGGATGGGACAGGGTCTAATGAAAAACTGTTTTTT CASSLDGTGSNEKLFF
TRBJ2-5 - TRBV6-1 - TGTGCCAGCAGTGAAAGTTACGCGGGGGCCTTCCAAGAGACCCAGTACTTC CASSESYAGAFQETQYF
TRBJ2-1 - TRBV11-3 few TGTGCCAGCAGCATTAATCGAGACAATGAGCAGTTCTTC CASSINRDNEQFF
TRBJ2-1 TRBD1 TRBV2 few TGTGCCAGCAGCGAACGACAGGGATCATACAATGAGCAGTTCTTC CASSERQGSYNEQFF
TRBJ2-7 TRBD1 TRBV18 - TGTGCCAGCTCACCGGACAGGGTAGGTGCGCAGTACTTC CASSPDRVGAQYF
TRBJ1-2 TRBD1 TRBV4-1 few TGCGCCAGCAGTCAAGGACAGGGCGCTAACTATGGCTACACCTTC CASSQGQGANYGYTF
TRBJ2-7 - TRBV6-1 few TGTGCCAGCAGTGAAGTGGGCGGGACCTCCTACGAGCAGTACTTC CASSEVGGTSYEQYF
TRBJ2-7 TRBD1 TRBV10-3 - TGTGCCATCAAAACGGACAGGACTGCGTACGAGCAGTACTTC CAIKTDRTAYEQYF